A single sample is the source of the 3 T cell receptor beta chains below, sequenced in a study of T cell responses to AZD1222 COVID-19 vaccine (dated by TCRdb to the early 2020s). The time point label of this sample denotes: baseline before first vaccination. The library was obtained by the immunoSEQ multiplex PCR assay. TCRdb mirrors the immuneACCESS table, restricted to in-frame sequences. Some clones are absent from its copies; in checked studies, under half trace to an unresolved V gene, and the reason for the others is unknown. The sample table contains 120,000 to 150,000 clones; only one count was recorded for 88% of them. Approximately 15% of the sample is held by the ten biggest clonotypes. Material: peripheral blood, obtained on day 0 of AZD1222 vaccination. The receptors here all came from an adult in good health.

Comments on this clone: Other DNA sequences from this sample encode an identical CDR3 as well. The chain joins TRBV7-2 to TRBJ2-3; 9 bases are a match to TRBD2. Germline CDR1 and CDR2: SGHTA and FQGNSA. The CDR3 runs 15 residues. V lost 0 bases and J lost 4; bases outside the gene matches: 2. The CDR3 loop reads CASSLARGGADTQYF. The CDR3, as DNA: TGTGCCAGCAGCTTAGCGCGGGGGGGCGCAGATACGCAGTATTTT.

J is TRBJ1-5 and V is TRBV18; D uncertain. The germline gives CDR1 KGHSH, CDR2 LQKENI. The V end lost 3 bases, the J end lost 0 bases, and 6 bases lay between the germline ends. The CDR3 totals 14 residues. This chain's CDR3 is CASSPGSSNQPQHF. The CDR3 coding sequence is TGTGCCAGCTCACCGGGCAGTAGCAATCAGCCCCAGCATTTT.

The chain joins TRBV5-6 to TRBJ1-3; D is possibly TRBD1 (5 bases). Trimming removed 5 bases from V and 3 bases from J, with 15 bases in between. The CDR3 runs to 15 residues. CDR1 and CDR2 from the germline V gene are SGHDT and YYEEEE. This chain's CDR3 is CASSSRPGGGNTIYF. The CDR3 DNA reads TGTGCCAGCAGTTCTCGTCCGGGGGGTGGAAACACCATATATTTT.